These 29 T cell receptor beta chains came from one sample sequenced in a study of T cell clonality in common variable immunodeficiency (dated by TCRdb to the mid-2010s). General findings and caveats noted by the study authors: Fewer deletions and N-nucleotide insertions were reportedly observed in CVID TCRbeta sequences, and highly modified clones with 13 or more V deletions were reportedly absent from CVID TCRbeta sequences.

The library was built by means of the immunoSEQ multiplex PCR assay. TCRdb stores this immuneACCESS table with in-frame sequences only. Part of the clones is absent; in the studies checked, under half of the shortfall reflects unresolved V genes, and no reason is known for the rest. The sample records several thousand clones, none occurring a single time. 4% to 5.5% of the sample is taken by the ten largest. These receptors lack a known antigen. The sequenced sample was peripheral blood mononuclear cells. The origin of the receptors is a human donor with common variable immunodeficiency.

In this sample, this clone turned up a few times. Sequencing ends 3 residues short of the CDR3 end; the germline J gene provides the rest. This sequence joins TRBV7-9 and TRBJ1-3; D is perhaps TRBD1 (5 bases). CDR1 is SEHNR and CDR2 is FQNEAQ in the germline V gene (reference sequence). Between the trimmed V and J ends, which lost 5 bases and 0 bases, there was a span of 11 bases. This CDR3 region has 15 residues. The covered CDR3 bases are TGTGCCAGCAGCCAAGACAGTAACTCTGGAAACACC. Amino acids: CASSQDSNSGNT. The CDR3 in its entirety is CASSQDSNSGNTIYF.

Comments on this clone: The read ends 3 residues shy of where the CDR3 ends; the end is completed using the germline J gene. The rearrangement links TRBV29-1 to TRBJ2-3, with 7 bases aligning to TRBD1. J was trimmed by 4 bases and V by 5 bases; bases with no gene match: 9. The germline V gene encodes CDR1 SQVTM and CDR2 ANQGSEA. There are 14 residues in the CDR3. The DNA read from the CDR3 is TGCAGCGTTCCTCGCGACAGGGTTTCAGATACG. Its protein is CSVPRDRVSDT. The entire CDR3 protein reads CSVPRDRVSDTQYF.

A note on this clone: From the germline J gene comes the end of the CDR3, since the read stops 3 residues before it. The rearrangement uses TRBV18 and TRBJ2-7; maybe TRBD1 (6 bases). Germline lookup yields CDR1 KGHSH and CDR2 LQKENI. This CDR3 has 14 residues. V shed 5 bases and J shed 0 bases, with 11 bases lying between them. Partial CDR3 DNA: TGTGCCAGCTCAAGACAGGCAGTCTCCTACGAG. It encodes CASSRQAVSYE. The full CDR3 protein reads CASSRQAVSYEQYF.

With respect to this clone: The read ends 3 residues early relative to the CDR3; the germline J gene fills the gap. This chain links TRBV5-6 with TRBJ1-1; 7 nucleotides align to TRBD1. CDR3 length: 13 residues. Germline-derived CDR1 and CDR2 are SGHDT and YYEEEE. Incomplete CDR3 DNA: TGTGCCAGCAGCGAGACAGGGCTCCAAGAA. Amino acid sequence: CASSETGLQE. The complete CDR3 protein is CASSETGLQEAFF.

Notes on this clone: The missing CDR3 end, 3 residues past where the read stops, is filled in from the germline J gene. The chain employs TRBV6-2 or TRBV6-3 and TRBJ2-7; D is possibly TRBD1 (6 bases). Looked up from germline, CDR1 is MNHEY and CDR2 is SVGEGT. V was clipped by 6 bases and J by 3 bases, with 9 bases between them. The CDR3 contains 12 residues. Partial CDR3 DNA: TGTGCCAGCAGCGACAGGAACTACGAG. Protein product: CASSDRNYE. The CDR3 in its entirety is CASSDRNYEQYF.

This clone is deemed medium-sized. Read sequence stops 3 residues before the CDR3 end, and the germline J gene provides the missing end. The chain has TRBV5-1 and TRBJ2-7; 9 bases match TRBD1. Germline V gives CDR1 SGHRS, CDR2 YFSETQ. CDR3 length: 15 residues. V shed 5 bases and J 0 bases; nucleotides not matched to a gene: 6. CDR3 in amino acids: CASSRTGVDSYEQYF. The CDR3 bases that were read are TGCGCCAGCAGTCGGACAGGGGTGGACTCCTACGAG. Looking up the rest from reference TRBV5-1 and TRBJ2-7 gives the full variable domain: KAGVTQTPRYLIKTRGQQVTLSCSPISGHRSVSWYQQTPGQGLQFLFEYFSETQRNKGNFPGRFSGRQFSNSRSEMNVSTLELGDSALYLCASSRTGVDSYEQYFGPGTRLTVT.

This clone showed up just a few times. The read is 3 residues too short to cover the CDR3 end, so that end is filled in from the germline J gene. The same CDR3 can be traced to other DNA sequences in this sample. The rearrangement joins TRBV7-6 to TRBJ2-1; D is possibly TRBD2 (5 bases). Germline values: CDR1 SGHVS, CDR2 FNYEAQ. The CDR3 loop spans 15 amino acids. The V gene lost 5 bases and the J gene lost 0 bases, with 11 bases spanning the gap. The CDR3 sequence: CASSPLASSYNEQFF. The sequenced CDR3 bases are TGTGCCAGCAGCCCCTTAGCGTCCTCCTACAATGAG.

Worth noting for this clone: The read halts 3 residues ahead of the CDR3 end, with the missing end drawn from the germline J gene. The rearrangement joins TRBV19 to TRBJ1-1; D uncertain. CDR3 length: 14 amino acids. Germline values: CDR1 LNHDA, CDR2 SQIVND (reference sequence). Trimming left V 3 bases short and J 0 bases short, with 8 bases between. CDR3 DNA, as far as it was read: TGTGCCAGTAGTATCAACAGCATGAACACTGAA. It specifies CASSINSMNTE. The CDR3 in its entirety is CASSINSMNTEAFF.

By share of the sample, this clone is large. The CDR3: CASSIVPLTSEQYF. The CDR3 bases that were read are TGTGCCAGTAGTATAGTTCCCCTAACTAGCGAG. The rearrangement links TRBV19 to TRBJ2-7, with a tentative D call TRBD2 (5 bases). The read is 3 residues too short to cover the CDR3 end, so that end is filled in from the germline J gene. V lost 1 base to trimming and J lost 6 bases, with 13 bases between them. The CDR3 consists of 14 residues. Germline V gene data show CDR1 as LNHDA and CDR2 as SQIVND (reference sequence).

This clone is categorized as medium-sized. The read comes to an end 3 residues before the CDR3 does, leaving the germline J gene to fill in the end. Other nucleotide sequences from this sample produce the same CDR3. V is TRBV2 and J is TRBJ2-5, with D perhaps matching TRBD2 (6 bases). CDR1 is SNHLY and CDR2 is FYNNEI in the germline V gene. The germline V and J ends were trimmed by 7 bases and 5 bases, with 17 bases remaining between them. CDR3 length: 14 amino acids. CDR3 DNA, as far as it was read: TGTGCCAGCACCCTCAGCGGGTTGGGTGAGACC. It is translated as CASTLSGLGET. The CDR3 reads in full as CASTLSGLGETQYF.

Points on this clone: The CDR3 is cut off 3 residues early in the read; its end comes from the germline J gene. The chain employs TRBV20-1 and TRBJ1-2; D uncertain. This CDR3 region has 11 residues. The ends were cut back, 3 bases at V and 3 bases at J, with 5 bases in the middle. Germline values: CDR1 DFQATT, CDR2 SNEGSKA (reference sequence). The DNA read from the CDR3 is TGCAGTGCTAGCCCATACTATGGC. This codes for CSASPYYG. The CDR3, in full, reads CSASPYYGYTF.

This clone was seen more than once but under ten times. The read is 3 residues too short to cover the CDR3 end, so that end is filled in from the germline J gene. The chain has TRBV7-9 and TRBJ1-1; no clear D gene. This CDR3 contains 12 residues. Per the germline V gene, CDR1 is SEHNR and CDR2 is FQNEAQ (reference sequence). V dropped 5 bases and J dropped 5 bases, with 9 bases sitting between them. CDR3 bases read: TGTGCCAGCAGCCCCCCAAGGACTGAA. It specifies CASSPPRTE. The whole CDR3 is CASSPPRTEAFF.

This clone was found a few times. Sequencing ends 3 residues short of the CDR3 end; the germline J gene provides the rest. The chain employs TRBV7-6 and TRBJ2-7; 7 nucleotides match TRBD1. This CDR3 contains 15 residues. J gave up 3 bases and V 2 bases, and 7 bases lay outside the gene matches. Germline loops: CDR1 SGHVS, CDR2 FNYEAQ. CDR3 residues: CASSLRPGQNYEQYF. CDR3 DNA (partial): TGTGCCAGCAGCTTAAGGCCGGGACAGAACTACGAG.

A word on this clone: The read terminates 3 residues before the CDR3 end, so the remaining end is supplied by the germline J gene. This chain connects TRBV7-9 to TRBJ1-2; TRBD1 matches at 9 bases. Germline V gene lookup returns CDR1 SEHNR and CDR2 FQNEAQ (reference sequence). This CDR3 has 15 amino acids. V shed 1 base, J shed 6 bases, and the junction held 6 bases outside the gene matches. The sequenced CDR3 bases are TGTGCCAGCAGCTTAGGGACAGGGGAGTTGGATGGC. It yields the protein CASSLGTGELDG. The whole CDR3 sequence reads CASSLGTGELDGYTF.

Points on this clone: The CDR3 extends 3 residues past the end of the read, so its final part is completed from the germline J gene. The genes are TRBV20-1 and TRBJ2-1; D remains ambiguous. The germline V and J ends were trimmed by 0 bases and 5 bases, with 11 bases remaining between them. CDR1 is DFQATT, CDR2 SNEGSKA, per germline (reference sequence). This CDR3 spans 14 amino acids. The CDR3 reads CSARDLRHNNEQFF. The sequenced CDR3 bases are TGCAGTGCTAGAGATTTAAGACACAACAATGAG.

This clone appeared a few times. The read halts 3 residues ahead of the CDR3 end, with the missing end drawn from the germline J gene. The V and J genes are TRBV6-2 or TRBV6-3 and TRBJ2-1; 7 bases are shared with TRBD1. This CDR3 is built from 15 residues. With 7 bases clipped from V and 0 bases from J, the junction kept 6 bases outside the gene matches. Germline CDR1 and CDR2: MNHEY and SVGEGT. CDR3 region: CASTPRQGSYNEQFF. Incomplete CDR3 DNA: TGTGCCAGCACTCCTAGACAGGGCTCCTACAATGAG.

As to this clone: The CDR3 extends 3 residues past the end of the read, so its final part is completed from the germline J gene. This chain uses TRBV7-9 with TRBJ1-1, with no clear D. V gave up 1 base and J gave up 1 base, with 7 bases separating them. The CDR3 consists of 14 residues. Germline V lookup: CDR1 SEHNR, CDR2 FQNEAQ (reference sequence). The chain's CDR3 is CASSLVRGNTEAFF. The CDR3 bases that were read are TGTGCCAGCAGCTTAGTTCGGGGGAACACTGAA.

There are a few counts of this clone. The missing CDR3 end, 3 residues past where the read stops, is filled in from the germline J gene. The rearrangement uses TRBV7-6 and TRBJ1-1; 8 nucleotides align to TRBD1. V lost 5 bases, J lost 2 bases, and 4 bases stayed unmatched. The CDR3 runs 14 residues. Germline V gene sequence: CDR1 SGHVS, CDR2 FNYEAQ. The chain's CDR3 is CASSPGQANTEAFF. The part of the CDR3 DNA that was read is TGTGCCAGCAGCCCGGGACAGGCTAACACTGAA.

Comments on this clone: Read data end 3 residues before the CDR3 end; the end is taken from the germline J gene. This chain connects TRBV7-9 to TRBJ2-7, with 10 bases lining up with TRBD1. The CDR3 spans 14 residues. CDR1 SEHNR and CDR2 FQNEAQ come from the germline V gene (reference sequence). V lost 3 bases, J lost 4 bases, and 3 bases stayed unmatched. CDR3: CASSFPGQGYEQYF. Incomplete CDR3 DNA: TGTGCCAGCAGCTTTCCGGGACAGGGGTACGAG.

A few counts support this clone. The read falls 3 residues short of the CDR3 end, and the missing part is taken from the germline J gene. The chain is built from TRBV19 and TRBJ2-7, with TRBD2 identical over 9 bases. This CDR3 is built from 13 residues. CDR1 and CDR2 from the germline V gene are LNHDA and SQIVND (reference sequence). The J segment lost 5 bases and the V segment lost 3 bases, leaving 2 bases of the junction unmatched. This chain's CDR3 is CASSMGTSNEQYF. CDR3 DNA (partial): TGTGCCAGTAGTATGGGGACTAGCAACGAG.

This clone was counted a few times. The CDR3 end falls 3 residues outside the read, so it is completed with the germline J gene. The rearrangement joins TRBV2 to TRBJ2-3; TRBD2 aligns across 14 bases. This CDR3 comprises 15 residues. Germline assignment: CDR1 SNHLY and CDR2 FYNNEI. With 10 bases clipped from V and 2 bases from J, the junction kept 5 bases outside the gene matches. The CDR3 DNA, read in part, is TGTGCCATCTCGACTAGCGGGAGGGCCACAGATACG. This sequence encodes CAISTSGRATDT. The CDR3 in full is CAISTSGRATDTQYF.

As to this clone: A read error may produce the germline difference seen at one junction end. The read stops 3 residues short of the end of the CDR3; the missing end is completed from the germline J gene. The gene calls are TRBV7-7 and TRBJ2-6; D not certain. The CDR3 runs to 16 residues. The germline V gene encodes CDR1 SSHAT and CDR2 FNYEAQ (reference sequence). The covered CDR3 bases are TGTGCTAGCAGCGTAGACCTCGGTTCCGGGGCCAACGTC. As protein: CASSVDLGSGANV. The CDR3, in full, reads CASSVDLGSGANVLTF.

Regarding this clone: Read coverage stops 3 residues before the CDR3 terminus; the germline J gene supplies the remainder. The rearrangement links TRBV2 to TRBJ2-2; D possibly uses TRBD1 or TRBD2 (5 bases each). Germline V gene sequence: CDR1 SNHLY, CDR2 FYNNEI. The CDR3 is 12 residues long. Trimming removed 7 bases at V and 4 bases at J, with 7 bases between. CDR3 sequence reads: CASMRGTGELFF. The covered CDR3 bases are TGTGCCAGCATGAGGGGCACCGGGGAG.

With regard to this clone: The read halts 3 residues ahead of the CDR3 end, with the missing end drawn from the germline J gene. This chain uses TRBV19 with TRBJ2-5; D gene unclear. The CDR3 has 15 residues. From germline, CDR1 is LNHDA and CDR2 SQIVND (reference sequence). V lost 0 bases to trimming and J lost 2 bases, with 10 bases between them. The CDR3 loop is CASSIDLRRQETQYF. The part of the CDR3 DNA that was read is TGTGCCAGTAGTATAGATCTCAGAAGACAAGAGACC.

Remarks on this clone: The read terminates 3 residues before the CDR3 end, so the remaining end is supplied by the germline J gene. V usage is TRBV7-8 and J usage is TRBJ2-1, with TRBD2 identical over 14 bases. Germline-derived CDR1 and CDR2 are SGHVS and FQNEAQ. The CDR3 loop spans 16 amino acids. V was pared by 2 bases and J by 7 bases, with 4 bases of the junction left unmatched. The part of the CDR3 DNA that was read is TGTGCCAGCAGCTTAAGGGGGACTAGCGGGAGTAATGAG. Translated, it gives CASSLRGTSGSNE. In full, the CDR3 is CASSLRGTSGSNEQFF. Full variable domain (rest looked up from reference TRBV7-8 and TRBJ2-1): GAGVSQSPRYKVAKRGQDVALRCDPISGHVSLFWYQQALGQGPEFLTYFQNEAQLDKSGLPSDRFFAERPEGSVSTLKIQRTQQEDSAVYLCASSLRGTSGSNEQFFGPGTRLTVL.

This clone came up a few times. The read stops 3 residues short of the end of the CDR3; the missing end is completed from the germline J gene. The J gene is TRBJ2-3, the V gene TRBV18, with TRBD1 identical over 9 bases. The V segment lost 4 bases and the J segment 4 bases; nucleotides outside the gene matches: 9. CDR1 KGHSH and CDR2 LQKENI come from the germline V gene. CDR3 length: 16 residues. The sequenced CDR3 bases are TGTGCCAGCTCACTGGACAGGGGTGTAATTTCAGATACG. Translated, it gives CASSLDRGVISDT. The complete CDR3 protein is CASSLDRGVISDTQYF. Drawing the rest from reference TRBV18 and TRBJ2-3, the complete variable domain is NAGVMQNPRHLVRRRGQEARLRCSPMKGHSHVYWYRQLPEEGLKFMVYLQKENIIDESGMPKERFSAEFPKEGPSILRIQQVVRGDSAAYFCASSLDRGVISDTQYFGPGTRLTVL.

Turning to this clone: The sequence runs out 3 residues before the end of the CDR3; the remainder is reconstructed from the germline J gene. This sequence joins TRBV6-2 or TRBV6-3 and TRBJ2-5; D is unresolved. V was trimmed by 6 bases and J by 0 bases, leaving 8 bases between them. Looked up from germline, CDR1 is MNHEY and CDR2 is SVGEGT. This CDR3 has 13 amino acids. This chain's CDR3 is CASRPRYQETQYF. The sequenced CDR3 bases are TGTGCCAGCAGACCGAGGTACCAAGAGACC.

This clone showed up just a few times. The CDR3 here is CASPLGGTDTQYF. CDR3 bases read: TGTGCCAGCCCTCTAGGGGGCACAGATACG. The genes are TRBV7-2 and TRBJ2-3; perhaps TRBD1 as D (5 bases). The read stops 3 residues short of the end of the CDR3; the missing end is completed from the germline J gene. Germline V gene data show CDR1 as SGHTA and CDR2 as FQGNSA. The V end was cut by 8 bases, the J end by 1 base, with 10 bases between. CDR3 length: 13 residues.

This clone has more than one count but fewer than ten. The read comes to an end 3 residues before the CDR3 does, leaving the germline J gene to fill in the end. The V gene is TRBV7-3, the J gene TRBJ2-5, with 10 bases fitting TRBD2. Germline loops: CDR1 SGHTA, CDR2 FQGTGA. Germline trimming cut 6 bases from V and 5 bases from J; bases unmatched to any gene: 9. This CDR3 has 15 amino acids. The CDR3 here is CASSTIAGGWETQYF. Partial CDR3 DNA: TGTGCCAGCAGTACAATAGCGGGAGGATGGGAGACC. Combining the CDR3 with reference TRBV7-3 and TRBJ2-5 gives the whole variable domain GAGVSQTPSNKVTEKGKYVELRCDPISGHTALYWYRQSLGQGPEFLIYFQGTGAADDSGLPNDRFFAVRPEGSVSTLKIQRTERGDSAVYLCASSTIAGGWETQYFGPGTRLLVL.